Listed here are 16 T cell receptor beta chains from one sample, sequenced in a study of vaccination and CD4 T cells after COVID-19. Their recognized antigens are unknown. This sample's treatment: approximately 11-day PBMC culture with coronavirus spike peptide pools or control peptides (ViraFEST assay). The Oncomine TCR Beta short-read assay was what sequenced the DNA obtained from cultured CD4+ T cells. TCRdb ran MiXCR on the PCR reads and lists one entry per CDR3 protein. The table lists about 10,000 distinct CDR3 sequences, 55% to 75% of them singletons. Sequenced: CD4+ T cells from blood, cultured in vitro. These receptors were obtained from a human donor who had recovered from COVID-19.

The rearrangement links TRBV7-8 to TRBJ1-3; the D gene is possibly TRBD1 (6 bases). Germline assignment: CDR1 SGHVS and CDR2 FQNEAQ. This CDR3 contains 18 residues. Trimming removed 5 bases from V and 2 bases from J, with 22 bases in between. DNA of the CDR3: TGTGCCAGCAGCCCTAAGGGAGGGCCGGGGGGGCCTGGAAACACCATATATTTT. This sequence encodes CASSPKGGPGGPGNTIYF.

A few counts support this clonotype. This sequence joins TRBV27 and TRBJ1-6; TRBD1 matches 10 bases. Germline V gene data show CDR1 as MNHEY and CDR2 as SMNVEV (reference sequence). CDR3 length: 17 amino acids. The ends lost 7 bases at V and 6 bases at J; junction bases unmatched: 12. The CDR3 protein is CASTVRQGAYFNSPLHF. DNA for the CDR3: TGTGCCAGCACCGTCCGACAGGGGGCTTATTTTAATTCACCCCTCCACTTT.

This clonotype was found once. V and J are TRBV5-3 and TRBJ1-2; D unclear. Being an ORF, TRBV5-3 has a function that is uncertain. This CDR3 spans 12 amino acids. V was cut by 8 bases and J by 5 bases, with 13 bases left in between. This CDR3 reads CASSRGLYGYTF. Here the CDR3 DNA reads TGTGCCAGCAGCCGAGGATTATATGGCTACACCTTC.

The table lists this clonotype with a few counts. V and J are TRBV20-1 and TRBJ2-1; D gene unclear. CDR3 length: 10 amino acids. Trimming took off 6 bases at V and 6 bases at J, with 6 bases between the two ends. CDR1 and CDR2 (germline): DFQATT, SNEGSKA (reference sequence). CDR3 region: CSAVRNEQFF. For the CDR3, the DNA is TGCAGTGCCGTTCGCAATGAGCAGTTCTTC.

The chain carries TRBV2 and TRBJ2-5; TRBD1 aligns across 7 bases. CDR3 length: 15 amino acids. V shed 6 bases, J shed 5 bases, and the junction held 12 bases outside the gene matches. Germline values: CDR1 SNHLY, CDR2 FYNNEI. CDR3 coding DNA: TGTGCCAGCAGCCCCTTAACTCGACAGGGTGAGACCCAGTACTTC. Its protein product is CASSPLTRQGETQYF.

The CDR3 DNA is TGTGCCAGCAGTTACTCCCCCGGGACAGGGAGGTACGAGCAGTACTTC. This gives the protein CASSYSPGTGRYEQYF. The chain couples TRBV6-5 to TRBJ2-7; the match to TRBD1 covers 9 bases. CDR1 and CDR2 (germline): MNHEY, SVGAGI. The CDR3 has 16 amino acids. After removal of 0 bases from V and 4 bases from J, the junction contained 7 bases not matched to a gene.

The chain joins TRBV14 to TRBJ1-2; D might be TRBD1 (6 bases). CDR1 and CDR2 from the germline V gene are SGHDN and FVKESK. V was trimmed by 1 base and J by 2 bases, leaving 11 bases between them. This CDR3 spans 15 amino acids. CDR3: CASSQAGRGNYGYTF. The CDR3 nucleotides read TGTGCCAGCAGCCAAGCTGGCAGGGGCAACTATGGCTACACCTTC.

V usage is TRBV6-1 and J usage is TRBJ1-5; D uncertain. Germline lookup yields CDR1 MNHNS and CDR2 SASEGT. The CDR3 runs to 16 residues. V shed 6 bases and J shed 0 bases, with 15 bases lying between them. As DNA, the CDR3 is TGTGCCAGCAGGAAGAGCCACACCATTAGCAATCAGCCCCAGCATTTT. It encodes CASRKSHTISNQPQHF.

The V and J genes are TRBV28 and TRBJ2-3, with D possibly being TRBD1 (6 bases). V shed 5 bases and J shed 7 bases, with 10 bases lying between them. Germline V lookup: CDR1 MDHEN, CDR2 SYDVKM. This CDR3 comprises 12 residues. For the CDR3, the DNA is TGTGCCAGCAGTCAGCAGGGGCATACGCAGTATTTT. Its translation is CASSQQGHTQYF.

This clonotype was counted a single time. CDR3 DNA: TGTGCCAGCAGTGAAGCAGGCATCATGTCCTATAATTCACCCCTCCACTTT. Its protein is CASSEAGIMSYNSPLHF. The chain recombines TRBV6-1 with TRBJ1-6; D gene uncertain. The CDR3 loop spans 17 amino acids. Trimming shortened V by 0 bases and J by 1 base, and 10 bases separated the two germline ends. Germline V gene lookup returns CDR1 MNHNS and CDR2 SASEGT.

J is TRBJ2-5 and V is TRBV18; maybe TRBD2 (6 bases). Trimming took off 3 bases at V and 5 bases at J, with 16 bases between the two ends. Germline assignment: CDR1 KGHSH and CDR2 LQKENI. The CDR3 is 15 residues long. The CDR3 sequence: CASSPTRGEEETQYF. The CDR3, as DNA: TGTGCCAGCTCACCGACTAGAGGCGAGGAGGAGACCCAGTACTTC.

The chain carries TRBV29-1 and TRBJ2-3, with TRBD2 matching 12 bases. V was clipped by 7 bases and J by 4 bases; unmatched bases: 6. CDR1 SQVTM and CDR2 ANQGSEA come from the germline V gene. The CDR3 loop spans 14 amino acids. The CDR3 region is CSARLAGVSDTQYF. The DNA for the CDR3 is TGCAGCGCTAGACTAGCGGGAGTGTCAGATACGCAGTATTTT.

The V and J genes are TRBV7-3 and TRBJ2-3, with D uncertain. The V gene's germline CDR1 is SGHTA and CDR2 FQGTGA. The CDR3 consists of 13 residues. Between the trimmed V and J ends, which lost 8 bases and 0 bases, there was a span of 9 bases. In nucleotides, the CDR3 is TGTGCCAGCCGTTCGGCTAGCACAGATACGCAGTATTTT. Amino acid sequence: CASRSASTDTQYF.

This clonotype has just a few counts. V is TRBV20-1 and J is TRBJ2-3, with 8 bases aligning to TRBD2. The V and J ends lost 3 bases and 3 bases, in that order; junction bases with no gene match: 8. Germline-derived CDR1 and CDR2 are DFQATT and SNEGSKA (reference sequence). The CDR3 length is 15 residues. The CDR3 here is CSASPWAGGTDTQYF. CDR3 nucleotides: TGCAGTGCTAGCCCGTGGGCGGGAGGTACAGATACGCAGTATTTT.

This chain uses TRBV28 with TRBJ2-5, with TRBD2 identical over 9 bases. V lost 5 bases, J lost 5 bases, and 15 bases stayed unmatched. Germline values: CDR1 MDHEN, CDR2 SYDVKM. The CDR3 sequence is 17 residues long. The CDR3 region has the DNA TGTGCCAGCAGTAGGGGAAAAGGGGGGAGCGGGGGGGAGACCCAGTACTTC. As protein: CASSRGKGGSGGETQYF.

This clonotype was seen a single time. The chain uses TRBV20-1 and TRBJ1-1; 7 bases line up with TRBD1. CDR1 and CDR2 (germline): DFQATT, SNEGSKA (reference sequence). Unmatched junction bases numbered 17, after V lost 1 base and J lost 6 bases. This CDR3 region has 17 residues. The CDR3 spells CSARASGGRSLAAEAFF. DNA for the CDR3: TGCAGTGCTAGAGCCTCAGGGGGGAGGTCCCTTGCTGCTGAAGCTTTCTTT.